The 30 T cell receptor beta chains below were found in one sample sequenced in a study of blood T cell repertoires in COVID-19 (dated by TCRdb to about 2020). Library construction relied on the immunoSEQ multiplex PCR assay. Imported from immuneACCESS, the table was reduced by TCRdb to in-frame sequences with V and J called. These copies leave out some clones; in studies compared against another copy, an unresolved V gene accounts for under half, and the cause of the remainder is not known. The sample table lists roughly 230,000 clones, nearly 85% of them with a count of one. The ten largest clones represent roughly 5.5% of the sample. The source material was peripheral blood. These receptors all come from a human donor in a cohort sampled during active COVID-19.

The chain employs TRBV15 and TRBJ1-4; D is unclear. The CDR3 spans 13 residues. CDR1 and CDR2 from the germline V gene are LNHNV and YYDKDF (reference sequence). V shed 1 base and J shed 6 bases, with 6 bases lying between them. The CDR3 region is CATSRVLDEKLFF. CDR3 DNA sequence: TGTGCCACCAGCAGAGTACTAGATGAAAAACTGTTTTTT. Combining the CDR3 with reference TRBV15 and TRBJ1-4 gives the whole variable domain DAMVIQNPRYQVTQFGKPVTLSCSQTLNHNVMYWYQQKSSQAPKLLFHYYDKDFNNEADTPDNFQSRRPNTSFCFLDIRSPGLGDTAMYLCATSRVLDEKLFFGSGTQLSVL.

The rearrangement links TRBV6-5 to TRBJ1-2; D may be TRBD1 (6 bases). In germline, CDR1 is MNHEY, CDR2 SVGAGI. Between the trimmed V and J ends, which lost 8 bases and 7 bases, there was a span of 17 bases. The CDR3 covers 13 residues. The CDR3 protein is CASRISTGSGYTF. The CDR3 DNA sequence: TGTGCCAGCCGCATATCGACAGGCTCTGGCTACACCTTC.

This sequence joins TRBV10-3 and TRBJ2-5; TRBD1 aligns across 9 bases. The CDR3 length is 15 residues. CDR1 and CDR2 (germline): ENHRY, SYGVKD. Germline trimming cut 4 bases from V and 5 bases from J; bases unmatched to any gene: 8. DNA for the CDR3: TGTGCCATCAGTGGGGGGACAGGGCCCGGGGAGACCCAGTACTTC. It codes for CAISGGTGPGETQYF.

The chain couples TRBV12-5 to TRBJ1-1; D is ambiguous. V lost 6 bases, J lost 1 base, and 15 bases lay in between. The CDR3 runs to 15 residues. The germline gives CDR1 LGHNT, CDR2 FRNRAP. The DNA of the CDR3 is TGTGCTAGTGGCACGGGAGAAGGAGCGAACACTGAAGCTTTCTTT. It codes for CASGTGEGANTEAFF.

The chain recombines TRBV6-1 with TRBJ2-7; D is perhaps TRBD1 (5 bases). CDR3 length: 16 residues. Trimming shortened V by 0 bases and J by 3 bases, and 15 bases separated the two germline ends. Germline V gives CDR1 MNHNS, CDR2 SASEGT. The CDR3 nucleotides are TGTGCCAGCAGTGAAGCGCTATCCCAGGGTGGCTACGAGCAGTACTTC. The encoded protein is CASSEALSQGGYEQYF.

This sequence joins TRBV14 and TRBJ2-7; D is perhaps TRBD2 (5 bases). The V end was cut by 2 bases, the J end by 1 base, with 15 bases between. The CDR3 consists of 16 residues. Germline V lookup: CDR1 SGHDN, CDR2 FVKESK. The CDR3 loop reads CASSQFGGPLSYEQYF. The CDR3 DNA reads as TGTGCCAGCAGCCAATTCGGAGGTCCCTTATCCTACGAGCAGTACTTC.

The V gene is TRBV3-1 (or the pseudogene TRBV3-2), the J gene TRBJ1-6, with D uncertain. Trimming cost V 4 bases and J 5 bases, with 21 bases left between them. The CDR3 covers 18 residues. Germline lookup yields CDR1 LGHDT and CDR2 YNNKEL (reference sequence). CDR3 amino acids: CASSPRTRGRDNNSPLHF. The CDR3 DNA is TGTGCCAGCAGCCCTCGTACGAGAGGGCGGGATAATAATTCACCCCTCCACTTT.

This clone was seen a handful of times. J is TRBJ1-5 and V is TRBV5-6; D is perhaps TRBD1 (5 bases). Trimming cost V 3 bases and J 4 bases, with 14 bases left between them. This CDR3 region has 15 residues. The germline V gene encodes CDR1 SGHDT and CDR2 YYEEEE. CDR3 residues: CASSSLRGINQPQHF. The CDR3, as DNA: TGTGCCAGCAGCTCACTTAGGGGCATTAATCAGCCCCAGCATTTT.

CDR3 sequence (DNA): TGTGCCAGCAGTTTATCTGGGGCCTTTAATGAAAAACTGTTTTTT. Its translation is CASSLSGAFNEKLFF. The chain uses TRBV27 and TRBJ1-4; tentative D call: TRBD1 (5 bases). The V and J ends lost 0 bases and 4 bases respectively, with 9 bases between them. Germline V gene lookup returns CDR1 MNHEY and CDR2 SMNVEV (reference sequence). The CDR3 sequence is 15 residues long.

The chain recombines TRBV28 with TRBJ2-3; the match to TRBD2 covers 7 bases. The CDR3 sequence is 15 residues long. V lost 4 bases and J lost 6; bases outside the gene matches: 10. CDR1 is MDHEN, CDR2 SYDVKM, per germline. DNA for the CDR3: TGTGCCAGCAGTTCCCTTGGGGGAGGGAAGGATACGCAGTATTTT. Protein sequence: CASSSLGGGKDTQYF.

Written as DNA, the CDR3 is TGTGCCAGCAGTCGAAGGGAGACTGAAGCTTTCTTT. Translation: CASSRRETEAFF. The V and J genes are TRBV12-3 or TRBV12-4 and TRBJ1-1; D call uncertain. The V and J ends lost 5 bases and 5 bases respectively, with 9 bases between them. There are 12 residues in the CDR3.

The V call is TRBV5-4, the J call TRBJ2-7; 8 nucleotides match TRBD1. Trimming took 5 bases from V and 3 from J; bases not matched to a gene: 10. Germline values: CDR1 SGHNT, CDR2 YYREEE (reference sequence). The CDR3 is 15 residues long. CDR3 in DNA: TGTGCCAGCAGACAGGACAGGGCCAACCTCTACGAGCAGTACTTC. This encodes CASRQDRANLYEQYF.

The chain carries TRBV27 and TRBJ2-7; TRBD2 agrees at 8 bases. With 5 bases clipped from V and 6 bases from J, the junction kept 6 bases outside the gene matches. CDR3 size: 13 residues. The germline V gene encodes CDR1 MNHEY and CDR2 SMNVEV (reference sequence). The CDR3 coding sequence is TGTGCCAGCAGTCCGCGGACTAGCTTCGAGCAGTACTTC. It encodes CASSPRTSFEQYF.

This clone appeared a single time. The chain uses TRBV6-5 and TRBJ1-3, with D possibly being TRBD1 (6 bases). Trimming took off 6 bases at V and 2 bases at J, with 11 bases between the two ends. The CDR3 has 14 residues. Germline CDR1 MNHEY, CDR2 SVGAGI. CDR3 DNA: TGTGCCAGCAGCCGGAACAGGGCTGGAAACACCATATATTTT. It encodes CASSRNRAGNTIYF.

DNA for the CDR3: TGCAGTGCTATAGGGGACAGTGGAGCTTTCTTT. This sequence encodes CSAIGDSGAFF. The genes are TRBV20-1 and TRBJ1-1; 7 bases line up with TRBD1. V gave up 4 bases and J gave up 10 bases; unmatched junction bases: 6. The CDR3 covers 11 residues. CDR1 DFQATT and CDR2 SNEGSKA come from the germline V gene (reference sequence).

This clone was found once. J is TRBJ2-1 and V is TRBV7-9, with 9 bases that match TRBD2. This CDR3 is built from 19 residues. With 0 bases clipped from V and 7 bases from J, the junction kept 16 bases outside the gene matches. Per the germline V gene, CDR1 is SEHNR and CDR2 is FQNEAQ (reference sequence). The DNA of the CDR3 is TGTGCCAGCAGCTTAGCGGGATTCGGGTCGGCGGGAGGGCGTAATGAGCAGTTCTTC. Translating gives CASSLAGFGSAGGRNEQFF.

This sequence joins TRBV4-2 and TRBJ1-6; 8 bases are shared with TRBD1. Germline-derived CDR1 and CDR2 are LGHNA and YNFKEQ. The CDR3 runs 16 residues. The J segment lost 10 bases and the V segment lost 5 bases, leaving 13 bases of the junction unmatched. The CDR3 sequence: CASSSRSGQGGSPLHF. CDR3 in DNA: TGTGCCAGCAGCTCTCGGAGCGGACAGGGTGGCTCACCCCTCCACTTT.

The chain recombines TRBV18 with TRBJ2-3; 8 bases match TRBD2. V lost 6 bases and J lost 4; bases outside the gene matches: 9. CDR3 size: 15 residues. The V gene's germline CDR1 is KGHSH and CDR2 LQKENI. CDR3 sequence (DNA): TGTGCCAGCTCCAACGGGGGGGGCCGCGCAGATACGCAGTATTTT. Translated: CASSNGGGRADTQYF.

This chain connects TRBV6-5 to TRBJ1-6; 7 bases are a match to TRBD1. The CDR3 is made up of 14 amino acids. Germline CDR1 MNHEY, CDR2 SVGAGI. J was trimmed by 7 bases and V by 7 bases; bases with no gene match: 7. CDR3 sequence reads: CASKIGQENSPLHF. The CDR3, as DNA: TGTGCCAGCAAGATAGGACAGGAGAATTCACCCCTCCACTTT.

This chain links TRBV5-1 with TRBJ1-5; D is perhaps TRBD1 (5 bases). The V end lost 4 bases, the J end lost 1 base, and 15 bases lay between the germline ends. Germline lookup yields CDR1 SGHRS and CDR2 YFSETQ. This CDR3 has 16 amino acids. CDR3 coding DNA: TGCGCCAGCAGCCCGGACGGGGGTGGGAGCAATCAGCCCCAGCATTTT. Amino acid sequence: CASSPDGGGSNQPQHF. Using reference TRBV5-1 and TRBJ1-5 for the parts outside the CDR3, the full variable domain is KAGVTQTPRYLIKTRGQQVTLSCSPISGHRSVSWYQQTPGQGLQFLFEYFSETQRNKGNFPGRFSGRQFSNSRSEMNVSTLELGDSALYLCASSPDGGGSNQPQHFGDGTRLSIL.

The gene calls are TRBV6-6 and TRBJ1-2; possibly TRBD1 for D (5 bases). CDR3 size: 13 residues. The germline CDR1 and CDR2 sequences are MNHNY and SVGAGI (reference sequence). Deletions cut 6 bases from V and 0 bases from J, with 8 bases between. CDR3 protein: CASSQGSNYGYTF. Here the CDR3 DNA reads TGTGCCAGCAGCCAGGGTTCTAACTATGGCTACACCTTC.

The chain has TRBV29-1 and TRBJ1-4; 8 nucleotides align to TRBD1. V shed 5 bases, J shed 3 bases, and the junction held 11 bases outside the gene matches. This CDR3 is built from 16 residues. CDR1 is SQVTM and CDR2 is ANQGSEA in the germline V gene. Written as DNA, the CDR3 is TGCAGCGTTCTCGACCCGTGGACAGGGCCTAATGAAAAACTGTTTTTT. Protein: CSVLDPWTGPNEKLFF.

The V and J genes are TRBV6-6 and TRBJ2-7; 8 bases line up with TRBD2. The CDR3 spans 18 residues. Germline V gene sequence: CDR1 MNHNY, CDR2 SVGAGI (reference sequence). The V and J ends lost 5 bases and 3 bases, in that order; junction bases with no gene match: 18. CDR3 residues: CASSRPTGTREGFYEQYF. The CDR3 DNA reads as TGTGCCAGCAGTCGCCCGACCGGGACTAGAGAAGGTTTCTACGAGCAGTACTTC.

The CDR3 DNA sequence: TGTGCCAGTAGTCCCCAGGGGACAGGGAGAGGCTACACCTTC. Translating it yields CASSPQGTGRGYTF. The rearrangement links TRBV19 to TRBJ1-2, with 9 bases that match TRBD1. Germline CDR1 and CDR2: LNHDA and SQIVND (reference sequence). J gave up 8 bases and V 5 bases, and 9 bases lay outside the gene matches. There are 14 residues in the CDR3.

This chain uses TRBV19 with TRBJ2-3; TRBD1 matches at 7 bases. Trimming cost V 5 bases and J 0 bases; bases outside gene matches: 8. This CDR3 is built from 16 residues. Germline loops: CDR1 LNHDA, CDR2 SQIVND (reference sequence). CDR3 in DNA: TGTGCCAGTAGTCCCAGGGGGACGGCTAGCACAGATACGCAGTATTTT. The encoded protein is CASSPRGTASTDTQYF.

The J gene is TRBJ2-2, the V gene TRBV10-1, with 11 bases identical to TRBD1. V lost 8 bases and J lost 5; bases outside the gene matches: 4. The length of the CDR3 is 14 residues. CDR1 is WNHNN, CDR2 SYGVQD, per germline (reference sequence). The CDR3 nucleotides are TGCGCCAGCGAGGGACAGGGGGGGACCGGGGAGCTGTTTTTT. Its translation is CASEGQGGTGELFF.

The chain is built from TRBV19 and TRBJ2-3; TRBD1 aligns across 10 bases. This CDR3 comprises 16 residues. CDR1 is LNHDA and CDR2 is SQIVND in the germline V gene (reference sequence). With V trimmed by 6 bases and J by 7 bases, 13 bases remained unmatched. CDR3 sequence reads: CASSWGQGITPNTQYF. The CDR3 DNA follows: TGTGCCAGTAGCTGGGGACAGGGGATTACTCCCAATACGCAGTATTTT.

The genes are TRBV5-1 and TRBJ2-5; a weak D match, TRBD1 (5 bases). Germline-derived CDR1 and CDR2 are SGHRS and YFSETQ. The CDR3 is 12 amino acids. V was shortened by 1 base and J by 4 bases, with 5 bases between the two germline ends. CDR3 coding DNA: TGCGCCAGCAGCTTGACAGGAGAGACCCAGTACTTC. This codes for CASSLTGETQYF.

This clone came up a few times. The gene calls are TRBV11-2 and TRBJ1-2; 7 bases agree with TRBD1. This CDR3 has 13 residues. Germline values: CDR1 SGHAT, CDR2 FQNNGV. J was trimmed by 3 bases and V by 4 bases; bases with no gene match: 2. The CDR3 sequence is CASSSTGDYGYTF. In DNA form, the CDR3 reads TGTGCCAGCAGCTCAACAGGGGACTATGGCTACACCTTC.

This clone appeared a few times. J is TRBJ2-5 and V is TRBV15, with a weak D call TRBD1 (5 bases). V was shortened by 5 bases and J by 2 bases, with 18 bases between the two germline ends. The CDR3 runs 16 residues. Germline V gives CDR1 LNHNV, CDR2 YYDKDF (reference sequence). CDR3 sequence: CATSHPQDSNQETQYF. The CDR3 DNA is TGTGCCACCAGCCATCCACAGGATTCCAATCAAGAGACCCAGTACTTC.